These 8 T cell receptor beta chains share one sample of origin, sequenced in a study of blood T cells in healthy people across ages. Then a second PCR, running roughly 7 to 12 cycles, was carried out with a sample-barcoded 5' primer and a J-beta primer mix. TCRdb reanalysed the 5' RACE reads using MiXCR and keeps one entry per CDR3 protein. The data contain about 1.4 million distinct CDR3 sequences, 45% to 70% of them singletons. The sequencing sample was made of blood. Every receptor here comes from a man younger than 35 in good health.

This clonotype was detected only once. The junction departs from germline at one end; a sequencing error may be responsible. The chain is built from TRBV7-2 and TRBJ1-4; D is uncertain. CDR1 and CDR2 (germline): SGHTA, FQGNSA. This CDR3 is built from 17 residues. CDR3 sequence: CAGSLVGVGTTNEKLFF. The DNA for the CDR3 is TGTGCCGGCAGCTTAGTCGGAGTTGGAACAACTAATGAAAAACTGTTTTTT. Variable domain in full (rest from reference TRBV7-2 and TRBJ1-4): GAGVSQSPSNKVTEKGKDVELRCDPISGHTALYWYRQSLGQGLEFLIYFQGNSAPDKSGLPSDRFSAERTGGSVSTLTIQRTQQEDSAVYLCAGSLVGVGTTNEKLFFGSGTQLSVL.

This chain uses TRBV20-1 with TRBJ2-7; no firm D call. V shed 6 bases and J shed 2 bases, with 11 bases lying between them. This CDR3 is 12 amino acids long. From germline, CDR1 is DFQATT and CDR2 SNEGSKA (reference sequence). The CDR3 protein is CSAPLGAYEQYF. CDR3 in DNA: TGCAGTGCCCCGTTGGGCGCCTACGAGCAGTACTTC.

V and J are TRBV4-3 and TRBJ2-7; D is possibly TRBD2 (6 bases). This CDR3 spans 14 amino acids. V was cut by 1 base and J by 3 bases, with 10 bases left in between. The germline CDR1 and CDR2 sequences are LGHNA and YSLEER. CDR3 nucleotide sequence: TGCGCCAGCAGCCAAGGGAGGGATCTCTACGAGCAGTACTTC. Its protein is CASSQGRDLYEQYF.

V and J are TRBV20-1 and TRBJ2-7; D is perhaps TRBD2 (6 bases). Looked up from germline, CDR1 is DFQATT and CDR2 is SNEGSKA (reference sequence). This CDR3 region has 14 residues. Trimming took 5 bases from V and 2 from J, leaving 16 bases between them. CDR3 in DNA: TGCAGTGCTGACACGACGGGGGTGGCCTACGAGCAGTACTTC. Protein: CSADTTGVAYEQYF.

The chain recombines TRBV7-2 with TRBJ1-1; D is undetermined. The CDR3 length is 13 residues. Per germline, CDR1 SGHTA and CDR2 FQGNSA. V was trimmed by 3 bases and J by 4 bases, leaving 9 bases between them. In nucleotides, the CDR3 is TGTGCCAGCAGCTTTACAGAGGGCACTGAAGCTTTCTTT. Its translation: CASSFTEGTEAFF.

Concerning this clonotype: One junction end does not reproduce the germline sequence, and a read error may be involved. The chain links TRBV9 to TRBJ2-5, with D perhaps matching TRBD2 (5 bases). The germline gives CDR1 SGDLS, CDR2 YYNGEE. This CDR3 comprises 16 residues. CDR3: CASSAAPGSIYNEQYF. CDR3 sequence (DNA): TGCGCCAGCAGCGCAGCTCCGGGATCAATATACAATGAGCAGTACTTC.

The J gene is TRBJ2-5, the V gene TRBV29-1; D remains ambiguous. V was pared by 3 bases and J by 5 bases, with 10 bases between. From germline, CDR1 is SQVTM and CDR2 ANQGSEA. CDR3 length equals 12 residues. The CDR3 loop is CSVDSVVETQYF. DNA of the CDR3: TGCAGCGTTGACAGCGTGGTGGAGACCCAGTACTTC.

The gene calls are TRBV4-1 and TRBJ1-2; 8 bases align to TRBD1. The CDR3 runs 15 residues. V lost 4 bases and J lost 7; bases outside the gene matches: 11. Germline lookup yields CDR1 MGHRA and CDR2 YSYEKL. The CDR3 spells CASSPNAGTGSGYTF. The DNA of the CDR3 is TGCGCCAGCAGCCCCAACGCCGGGACAGGATCTGGCTACACCTTC.